Listed here are 15 T cell receptor beta chains from one sample, sequenced in a study of early T cells in non-severe SARS-CoV-2 infection (dated by TCRdb to the early 2020s). Libraries came from 5' RACE. These reads were obtained on a NextSeq 500. In-frame beta chains were kept once TCRdb had trimmed the public reads at Q25 with fastp and called clones with MiXCR. Here each entry gathers all rows of one CDR3 protein and keeps the most common genes and DNA. This sample lists roughly 51,000 distinct CDR3 sequences; 5.5% to 6.5% were detected once. The ten largest clones capture over 2.5% of the sample. The source material was whole blood, sampled at baseline. All receptors come from an adult who was a healthcare worker with PCR-confirmed SARS-CoV-2 infection or an uninfected control (not recorded which).

This clonotype was recorded at least ten times. The V and J genes are TRBV29-1 and TRBJ2-5; D uncertain. Germline lookup yields CDR1 SQVTM and CDR2 ANQGSEA. The V and J ends lost 2 bases and 5 bases respectively, with 9 bases between them. The CDR3 sequence is 12 residues long. The CDR3 sequence is CSVEKAAETQYF. The CDR3 DNA reads as TGCAGCGTTGAAAAGGCCGCGGAGACCCAGTACTTC.

This clonotype was observed at least ten times. V is TRBV20-1 and J is TRBJ2-1; TRBD2 might be the D (7 bases). V shed 6 bases and J shed 7 bases, with 22 bases lying between them. Germline-derived CDR1 and CDR2 are DFQATT and SNEGSKA (reference sequence). The CDR3 is 15 amino acids. Here the CDR3 DNA reads TGCAGTGCGAAGACCGAGGTGGGGGGGCCGAATGAGCAGTTCTTC. It is translated as CSAKTEVGGPNEQFF.

This clonotype was observed at least ten times. The rearrangement links TRBV25-1 to TRBJ2-1, with D perhaps matching TRBD1 (6 bases). CDR1 MGHDK and CDR2 SYGVNS come from the germline V gene. The CDR3 loop spans 11 amino acids. V was cut by 4 bases and J by 10 bases, with 8 bases left in between. CDR3 loop: CASSGQGEQFF. The CDR3 DNA reads TGTGCCAGCAGTGGGCAGGGGGAGCAGTTCTTC. The variable domain in full, with the rest retrieved from reference TRBV25-1 and TRBJ2-1, is EADIYQTPRYLVIGTGKKITLECSQTMGHDKMYWYQQDPGMELHLIHYSYGVNSTEKGDLSSESTVSRIRTEHFPLTLESARPSHTSQYLCASSGQGEQFFGPGTRLTVL.

This clonotype occurred many times. This rearrangement joins TRBV5-4 to TRBJ1-2; D is uncertain. Germline V lookup: CDR1 SGHNT, CDR2 YYREEE (reference sequence). Trimming removed 4 bases from V and 6 bases from J, with 19 bases in between. CDR3 length: 15 amino acids. CDR3 residues: CASSLEVAGFNGYTF. DNA for the CDR3: TGTGCCAGCAGCCTGGAGGTCGCGGGATTCAATGGCTACACCTTC.

There are many counts of this clonotype. The chain links TRBV3-1 to TRBJ1-6; no definite D call. The CDR3 consists of 12 residues. Trimming took off 1 base at V and 9 bases at J, with 4 bases between the two ends. Germline loops: CDR1 LGHDT, CDR2 YNNKEL (reference sequence). This CDR3 is CASSQGPSPLHF. DNA of the CDR3: TGTGCCAGCAGCCAAGGTCCTTCACCCCTCCACTTT.

This clonotype was detected a few times. The gene calls are TRBV6-2 or TRBV6-3 and TRBJ2-1; 7 bases line up with TRBD1. V lost 2 bases and J lost 7; bases outside the gene matches: 2. Germline V lookup: CDR1 MNHEY, CDR2 SVGEGT. The CDR3 runs to 13 residues. The CDR3 loop is CASSYTDRNEQFF. In DNA form, the CDR3 reads TGTGCCAGCAGTTACACGGACAGGAATGAGCAGTTCTTC.

This clonotype was observed many times. The chain combines TRBV7-2 with TRBJ1-5, with D possibly matching TRBD1 (6 bases). Germline V gene lookup returns CDR1 SGHTA and CDR2 FQGNSA. Trimming cost V 5 bases and J 9 bases, with 17 bases left between them. The CDR3 spans 14 residues. The CDR3 DNA is TGTGCCAGCAGCCGTTCAGGGGAAGCTCGGCCCCAGCATTTT. The encoded protein is CASSRSGEARPQHF.

This clonotype occurred a few times. The CDR3 DNA sequence: TGTGCCAGCAGTTTAGGTCGGGGGACTGGAAACACCATATATTTT. Translation gives CASSLGRGTGNTIYF. The rearrangement joins TRBV27 to TRBJ1-3; tentative D call: TRBD1 (5 bases). The CDR3 has 15 amino acids. Germline V gene lookup returns CDR1 MNHEY and CDR2 SMNVEV (reference sequence). V dropped 2 bases and J dropped 2 bases, with 10 bases sitting between them.

This clonotype was found many times. The chain is built from TRBV6-5 and TRBJ2-1, with 14 bases aligning to TRBD2. CDR3 length: 16 residues. The junction had 3 bases not matched to a gene; V was cut back by 4 bases and J by 4 bases. Germline CDR1 is MNHEY and CDR2 is SVGAGI. The DNA of the CDR3 is TGTGCCAGCAGTTCCGGACTAGCGGGGGGTTACAATGAGCAGTTCTTC. Translating gives CASSSGLAGGYNEQFF.

The V and J genes are TRBV12-3 or TRBV12-4 and TRBJ2-1, with 8 bases that match TRBD1. Unmatched junction bases numbered 10, after V lost 5 bases and J lost 7 bases. The CDR3 runs to 15 residues. CDR3 in amino acids: CASSQRAGGDNEQFF. In DNA form, the CDR3 reads TGTGCCAGCAGTCAAAGGGCAGGGGGCGATAATGAGCAGTTCTTC.

This clonotype was seen more than once but under ten times. V usage is TRBV15 and J usage is TRBJ1-2; 7 bases fit TRBD1. The germline CDR1 and CDR2 sequences are LNHNV and YYDKDF (reference sequence). With V trimmed by 5 bases and J by 2 bases, 8 bases remained unmatched. The CDR3 contains 15 residues. The CDR3 DNA follows: TGTGCCACCAGCGCGAACAGGGGTCTCAACTATGGCTACACCTTC. Its protein is CATSANRGLNYGYTF.

This sequence joins TRBV20-1 and TRBJ2-2; 8 bases are a match to TRBD2. Germline V gene lookup returns CDR1 DFQATT and CDR2 SNEGSKA (reference sequence). V lost 1 base, J lost 3 bases, and 4 bases stayed unmatched. The CDR3 runs 15 residues. The CDR3 region is CSARAPGGHTGELFF. CDR3 DNA: TGCAGTGCTAGAGCCCCGGGGGGGCACACCGGGGAGCTGTTTTTT.

This clonotype was seen at least ten times. The rearrangement links TRBV25-1 to TRBJ1-6, with D uncertain. The CDR3 is 15 residues long. The germline gives CDR1 MGHDK, CDR2 SYGVNS. The V gene lost 2 bases and the J gene lost 6 bases, with 11 bases spanning the gap. As DNA, the CDR3 is TGTGCCAGCAGTGAAGGTCGGCAGATTAATTCACCCCTCCACTTT. It encodes CASSEGRQINSPLHF.

This clonotype was seen ten or more times. The junction departs from germline at one end; a sequencing error may be responsible. The V and J genes are TRBV30 and TRBJ1-1; D might be TRBD1 (6 bases). Germline V gene sequence: CDR1 GTSNPN, CDR2 SVGIG (reference sequence). The CDR3 sequence is 10 residues long. The CDR3 coding sequence is TGTGCCTGGAGTGTACAGGACAGTGTGTTT. Protein: CAWSVQDSVF.

Many counts were recorded for this clonotype. This sequence joins TRBV7-2 and TRBJ1-6, with 7 bases matching TRBD1. The CDR3 contains 18 residues. Germline V lookup: CDR1 SGHTA, CDR2 FQGNSA. V lost 5 bases and J lost 2; bases outside the gene matches: 12. The CDR3 region has the DNA TGTGCCAGCAGCGCCAGGGGTCAGGGGGAAACCTATAATTCACCCCTCCACTTT. Translating gives CASSARGQGETYNSPLHF.